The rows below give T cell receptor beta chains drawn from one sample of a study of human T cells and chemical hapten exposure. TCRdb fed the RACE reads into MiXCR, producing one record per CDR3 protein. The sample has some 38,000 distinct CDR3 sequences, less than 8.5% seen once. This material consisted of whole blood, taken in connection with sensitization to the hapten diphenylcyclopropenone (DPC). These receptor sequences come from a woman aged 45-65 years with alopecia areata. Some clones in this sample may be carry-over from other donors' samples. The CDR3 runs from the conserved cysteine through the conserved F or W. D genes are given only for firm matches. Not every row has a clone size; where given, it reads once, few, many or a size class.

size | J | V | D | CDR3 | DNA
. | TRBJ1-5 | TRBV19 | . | CASSPTGGQPQHF | TGTGCCAGTAGTCCGACAGGTGGGCAGCCCCAGCATTTT
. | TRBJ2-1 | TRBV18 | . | CASFTSMNEQFF | TGTGCCAGCTTCACCAGTATGAATGAGCAGTTCTTC
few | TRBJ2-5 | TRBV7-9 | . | CATRGLAAVQETQYF | TGTGCCACTCGGGGGCTAGCGGCGGTCCAAGAGACCCAGTACTTC
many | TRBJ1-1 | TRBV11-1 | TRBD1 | CASSYGQGPPEAFF | TGTGCCAGCAGCTACGGACAGGGCCCCCCTGAAGCTTTCTTT
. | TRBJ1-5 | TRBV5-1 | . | CASSSGTPGPYSNQPQHF | TGCGCCAGCAGCTCCGGGACACCGGGCCCGTATAGCAATCAGCCCCAGCATTTT
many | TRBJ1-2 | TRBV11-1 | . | CASSPGANYGYTF | TGTGCCAGCAGCCCGGGGGCTAACTATGGCTACACCTTC
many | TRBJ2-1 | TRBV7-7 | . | CASSTGGGYNEQFF | TGTGCTAGCAGCACCGGTGGGGGCTACAATGAGCAGTTCTTC
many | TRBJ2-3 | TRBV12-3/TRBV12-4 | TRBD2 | CASSGRGSGTQYF | TGTGCCAGCAGTGGGAGGGGTAGCGGTACGCAGTATTTT
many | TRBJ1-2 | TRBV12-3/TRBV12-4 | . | CASSPQPGPNYGYTF | TGTGCCAGCAGTCCTCAGCCCGGTCCGAACTATGGCTACACCTTC
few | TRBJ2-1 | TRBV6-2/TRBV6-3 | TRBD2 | CASRGSGARGNEQFF | TGTGCCAGCAGGGGCAGCGGGGCCCGTGGTAATGAGCAGTTCTTC
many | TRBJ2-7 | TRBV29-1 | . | CSVTPGPLDYEQYF | TGCAGCGTGACGCCGGGACCCTTGGACTACGAGCAGTACTTC
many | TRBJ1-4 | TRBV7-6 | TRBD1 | CASSLTGGSMATNEKLFF | TGTGCCAGCAGCCTGACAGGGGGATCCATGGCAACTAATGAAAAACTGTTTTTT
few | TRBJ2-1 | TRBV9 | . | CASSRVEYNEQFF | TGTGCCAGCAGCCGGGTCGAGTACAATGAGCAGTTCTTC
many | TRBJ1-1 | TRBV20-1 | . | CSARDGRAAVNTEAFF | TGCAGTGCTAGAGATGGCAGGGCAGCGGTAAACACTGAAGCTTTCTTT
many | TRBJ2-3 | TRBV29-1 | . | CSVELAALQEYF | TGCAGCGTTGAATTGGCAGCCCTTCAAGAGTATTTT
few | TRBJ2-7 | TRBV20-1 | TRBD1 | CSARGGPQQYF | TGCAGTGCTCGAGGGGGCCCTCAGCAGTACTTC
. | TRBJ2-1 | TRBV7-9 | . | CASSSNNERFF | TGTGCCAGCAGCTCCAATAATGAGCGGTTCTTC
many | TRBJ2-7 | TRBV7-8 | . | CASSLVTRGYEQYF | TGTGCCAGCAGCTTAGTGACAAGAGGGTACGAGCAGTACTTC
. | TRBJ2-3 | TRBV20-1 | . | CSAAPGPDTQYF | TGCAGTGCTGCCCCGGGACCCGATACGCAGTATTTT
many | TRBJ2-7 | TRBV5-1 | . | CASSLEGSRAREQYF | TGCGCCAGCAGCTTGGAGGGTAGCAGGGCCCGCGAGCAGTACTTC
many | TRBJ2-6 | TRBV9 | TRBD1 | CASSPQGAGGANVLTF | TGTGCCAGCAGCCCCCAGGGGGCGGGTGGGGCCAACGTCCTGACTTTC
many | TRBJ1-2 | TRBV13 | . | CASSPPSIYGYTF | TGTGCCAGCAGCCCGCCATCTATCTATGGCTACACCTTC
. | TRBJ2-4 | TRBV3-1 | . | CASSQGSGGNIQYF | TGTGCCAGCAGCCAAGGATCCGGGGGAAACATTCAGTACTTC
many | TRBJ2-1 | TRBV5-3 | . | CARSLGASPYNEQFF | TGTGCCAGAAGCTTGGGTGCCTCCCCCTACAATGAGCAGTTCTTC
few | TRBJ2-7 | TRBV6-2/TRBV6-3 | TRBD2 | CASSYRFGGAGSYEQYF | TGTGCCAGCAGTTACCGTTTCGGGGGGGCAGGATCCTACGAGCAGTACTTC
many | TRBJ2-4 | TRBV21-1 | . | CASTIDTLVAKNIQYF | TGTGCCAGCACCATCGACACGTTAGTAGCCAAAAACATTCAGTACTTC
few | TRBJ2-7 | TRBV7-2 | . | CASSLGSGSRSYEQYF | TGTGCCAGCAGCTTGGGGTCGGGCAGCCGGTCCTACGAGCAGTACTTC
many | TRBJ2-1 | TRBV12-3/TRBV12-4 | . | CASSPRGGTYNEQFF | TGTGCCAGCAGTCCTAGGGGGGGTACCTACAATGAGCAGTTCTTC
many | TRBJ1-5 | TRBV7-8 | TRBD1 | CASSLTQGAGSNQPQHF | TGTGCCAGCAGCTTGACCCAGGGGGCGGGTAGCAATCAGCCCCAGCATTTT
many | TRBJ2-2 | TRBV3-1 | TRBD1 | CASSRGGGPNPGELFF | TGTGCCAGCAGCCGAGGGGGCGGGCCCAACCCCGGGGAGCTGTTTTTT
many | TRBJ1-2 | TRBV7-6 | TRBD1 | CASSLGTGGAEGYTF | TGTGCCAGCAGCTTGGGGACAGGGGGCGCGGAAGGCTACACCTTC
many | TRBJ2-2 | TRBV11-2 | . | CASSPGGNTGELFF | TGTGCCAGCAGCCCCGGTGGGAACACCGGGGAGCTGTTTTTT
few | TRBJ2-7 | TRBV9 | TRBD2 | CASSVASGGYEQYF | TGTGCCAGCAGCGTAGCTAGCGGGGGTTACGAGCAGTACTTC
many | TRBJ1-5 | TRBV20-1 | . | CSAARGNQPQHF | TGCAGTGCCGCAAGGGGCAATCAGCCCCAGCATTTT
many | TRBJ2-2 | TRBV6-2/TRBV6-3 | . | CASVQGSSTGELFF | TGTGCCAGCGTGCAGGGATCGAGCACCGGGGAGCTGTTTTTT
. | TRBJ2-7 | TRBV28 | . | CASSSLGSGFYEQYF | TGTGCCAGCAGTTCCCTCGGCTCGGGATTCTACGAGCAGTACTTC
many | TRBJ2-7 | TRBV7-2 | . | CASSPRRGYEQYF | TGTGCCAGCAGCCCCCGGCGGGGCTACGAGCAGTACTTC
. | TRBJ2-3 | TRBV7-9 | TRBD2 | CASSVRWQALTSGRPDTQYF | TGTGCCAGCAGCGTACGCTGGCAGGCGTTGACTAGCGGGAGGCCAGATACGCAGTATTTT
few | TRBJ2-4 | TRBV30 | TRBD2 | CAWSVAGAGNIQYF | TGTGCCTGGAGTGTAGCGGGAGCAGGAAACATTCAGTACTTC
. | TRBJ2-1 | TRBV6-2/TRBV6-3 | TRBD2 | CASRKTSGSFYNEQFF | TGTGCCAGCAGAAAGACTAGCGGGAGTTTCTACAATGAGCAGTTCTTC
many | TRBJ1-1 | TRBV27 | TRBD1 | CASSYRRGQGNTEAFF | TGTGCCAGCAGTTATCGAAGAGGACAGGGGAACACTGAAGCTTTCTTT
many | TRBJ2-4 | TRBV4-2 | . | CASSQEGAPPGNIQYF | TGTGCCAGCAGCCAAGAGGGTGCCCCGCCCGGAAACATTCAGTACTTC
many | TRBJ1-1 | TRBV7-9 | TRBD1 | CASSSVRGGSNTEAFF | TGTGCCAGCAGCTCGGTTCGAGGGGGCTCGAACACTGAAGCTTTCTTT
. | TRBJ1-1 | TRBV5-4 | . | CASSRGRTEAFF | TGTGCCAGCAGCCGTGGCAGAACTGAAGCTTTCTTT
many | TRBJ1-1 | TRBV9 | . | CASSVGLAGPEAFF | TGTGCCAGCAGCGTAGGTCTGGCCGGACCTGAAGCTTTCTTT
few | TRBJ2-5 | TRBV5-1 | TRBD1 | CASSRDRGYETQYF | TGCGCCAGCAGCCGGGACAGGGGCTACGAGACCCAGTACTTC
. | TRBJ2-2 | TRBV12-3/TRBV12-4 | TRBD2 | CASKFRGLAGPNTGELFF | TGTGCCAGCAAATTCCGGGGACTAGCGGGTCCGAACACCGGGGAGCTGTTTTTT
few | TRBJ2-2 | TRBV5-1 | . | CASSLWAETGELFF | TGCGCCAGCAGCTTGTGGGCGGAGACCGGGGAGCTGTTTTTT
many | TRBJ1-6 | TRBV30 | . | CAWSVRASDSPLHF | TGTGCCTGGAGTGTACGGGCGAGCGATTCACCCCTCCACTTT
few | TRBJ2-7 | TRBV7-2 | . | CASSLMAGAHEQYF | TGTGCCAGCAGCTTAATGGCAGGGGCCCACGAGCAGTACTTC
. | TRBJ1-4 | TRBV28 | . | CASRLYREYEKLFF | TGTGCCAGCAGGCTCTACAGGGAATACGAAAAACTGTTTTTT
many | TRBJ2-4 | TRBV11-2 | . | CASSLGTDFLAKNIQYF | TGTGCCAGCAGCTTAGGGACGGACTTTTTAGCCAAAAACATTCAGTACTTC
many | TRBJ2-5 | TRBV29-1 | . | CSVGSAAPETQYF | TGCAGCGTTGGGTCTGCAGCCCCTGAGACCCAGTACTTC
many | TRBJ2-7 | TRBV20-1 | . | CSARDKGSSPYEQYF | TGCAGTGCTAGAGATAAGGGCAGTAGTCCCTACGAGCAGTACTTC
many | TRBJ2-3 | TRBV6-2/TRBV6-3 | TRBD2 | CASSTPAGVTDTQYF | TGTGCCAGCAGTACCCCAGCGGGAGTCACAGATACGCAGTATTTT
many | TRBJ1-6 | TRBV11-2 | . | CASSWGQGSSYNSPLHF | TGTGCCAGCAGCTGGGGCCAGGGGAGCTCCTATAATTCACCCCTCCACTTT
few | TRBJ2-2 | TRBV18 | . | CASSPPGNTGELFF | TGTGCCAGCTCACCCCCGGGGAACACCGGGGAGCTGTTTTTT
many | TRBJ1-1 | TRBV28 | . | CASWVGGTEAFF | TGTGCCAGCTGGGTGGGGGGCACTGAAGCTTTCTTT
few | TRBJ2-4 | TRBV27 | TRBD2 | CASSSGGGAKNIQYF | TGTGCCAGCAGCTCCGGCGGGGGTGCCAAAAACATTCAGTACTTC